These 27 T cell receptor beta chains were sequenced from one sample in a study of radiation and T cells in renal cell carcinoma. Time point of the sample: blood 4 weeks post-SBRT, at nephrectomy. Treatment meaning: 15 Gy SBRT to primary tumor, nephrectomy 4 weeks later. The protocol was immunoSEQ multiplex PCR, while the TCRdb copy is restricted to in-frame clones and leaves out a portion. The sample records approximately 29,000 clones, approximately 84% being singletons. The sequencing used blood, collected from a patient whose treatment included radiotherapy and nephrectomy. The source of these receptors is a man aged 60 to 69 with renal cell carcinoma.

This chain connects TRBV5-8 to TRBJ2-5; 14 bases fit TRBD2. V was pared by 5 bases and J by 4 bases, with 1 base of the junction left unmatched. The CDR3 loop spans 14 amino acids. The germline gives CDR1 SGHTS, CDR2 YDEGEE. The CDR3 coding sequence is TGTGCCAGCAGGACTAGCGGGAGGGGAGAGACCCAGTACTTC. It is translated as CASRTSGRGETQYF.

Of note for this clone: An end of the junction does not agree with germline; a read error may underlie this. The J gene is TRBJ2-5, the V gene TRBV11-2; 7 bases line up with TRBD2. There are 13 residues in the CDR3. CDR1 is SGHAT, CDR2 FQNNGV, per germline. The CDR3, as DNA: TGTGCCAGCAGGTTAGCGGGCCAAGAGACCCAGTACTTC. This codes for CASRLAGQETQYF.

The CDR3 sequence: CASSYSSGSSYEQYF. The CDR3 DNA is TGTGCCAGCAGTTACTCGTCGGGGAGCTCCTACGAGCAGTACTTC. V and J are TRBV6-5 and TRBJ2-7; weak D call: TRBD2 (5 bases). From germline, CDR1 is MNHEY and CDR2 SVGAGI. V lost 0 bases to trimming and J lost 0 bases, with 9 bases between them. The CDR3 runs 15 residues.

CDR3 nucleotide sequence: TGTGCCAGCAGCCTACGGCCAGCGGGAGTCCACGAGCAGTACTTC. Translated: CASSLRPAGVHEQYF. The chain couples TRBV5-6 to TRBJ2-7; 8 bases line up with TRBD2. From germline, CDR1 is SGHDT and CDR2 YYEEEE. J was trimmed by 5 bases and V by 4 bases; bases with no gene match: 11. CDR3 length: 15 amino acids.

The rearrangement uses TRBV18 and TRBJ1-3; D call uncertain. V lost 3 bases and J lost 0, with 3 bases in between. The CDR3 is 13 residues long. Per germline, CDR1 KGHSH and CDR2 LQKENI. CDR3 protein: CASSPRSGNTIYF. CDR3 nucleotides: TGTGCCAGCTCACCTCGCTCTGGAAACACCATATATTTT.

The chain employs TRBV18 and TRBJ2-1, with TRBD2 as a possible D gene (5 bases). The CDR3 is made up of 17 amino acids. V was pared by 4 bases and J by 0 bases, with 16 bases between. Germline-derived CDR1 and CDR2 are KGHSH and LQKENI. DNA of the CDR3: TGTGCCAGCTCACTAACCATAGCTGGGAGCTCCTACAATGAGCAGTTCTTC. Translated, it gives CASSLTIAGSSYNEQFF.

V usage is TRBV19 and J usage is TRBJ2-7; D might be TRBD2 (5 bases). Germline CDR1 reads LNHDA; CDR2 reads SQIVND (reference sequence). V was cut by 3 bases and J by 3 bases, with 12 bases left in between. The CDR3 covers 14 residues. Here the CDR3 reads CASSMAGKNYEQYF. The CDR3 coding sequence is TGTGCCAGTAGTATGGCCGGGAAAAACTACGAGCAGTACTTC.

The rearrangement links TRBV30 to TRBJ2-7; TRBD2 matches 14 bases. V was pared by 5 bases and J by 4 bases, with 7 bases of the junction left unmatched. CDR3 size: 15 residues. Looked up from germline, CDR1 is GTSNPN and CDR2 is SVGIG (reference sequence). The CDR3 loop reads CAWGEGLAGVYEQYF. DNA for the CDR3: TGTGCCTGGGGGGAGGGACTAGCGGGAGTGTACGAGCAGTACTTC.

The rearrangement joins TRBV6-5 to TRBJ1-1; unclear D gene. The CDR3 runs to 13 residues. Trimming stripped 2 bases from V and 5 bases from J, with 9 bases between. The V gene's germline CDR1 is MNHEY and CDR2 SVGAGI. CDR3: CASSYRVGTEAFF. Written as DNA, the CDR3 is TGTGCCAGCAGTTACCGCGTGGGGACTGAAGCTTTCTTT.

The chain links TRBV11-2 to TRBJ2-7; D ambiguous. This CDR3 is built from 14 residues. CDR1 is SGHAT and CDR2 is FQNNGV in the germline V gene. V lost 1 base, J lost 1 base, and 8 bases lay in between. The CDR3: CASSLVMGSYEQYF. The CDR3, as DNA: TGTGCCAGCAGCTTAGTTATGGGGTCCTACGAGCAGTACTTC. The full variable domain, with the rest looked up from reference TRBV11-2 and TRBJ2-7, is EAGVAQSPRYKIIEKRQSVAFWCNPISGHATLYWYQQILGQGPKLLIQFQNNGVVDDSQLPKDRFSAERLKGVDSTLKIQPAKLEDSAVYLCASSLVMGSYEQYFGPGTRLTVT.

This chain uses TRBV18 with TRBJ1-1; D might be TRBD1 (5 bases). Germline CDR1 reads KGHSH; CDR2 reads LQKENI. The CDR3 is made up of 16 amino acids. Trimming left V 0 bases short and J 4 bases short, with 15 bases between. The CDR3 region is CASSPPPGMRGTEAFF. The CDR3 DNA reads TGTGCCAGCTCACCACCGCCCGGGATGAGGGGCACTGAAGCTTTCTTT.

This chain uses TRBV11-2 with TRBJ2-1; TRBD2 is a possible D gene (6 bases). The germline CDR1 and CDR2 sequences are SGHAT and FQNNGV. The V and J ends lost 6 bases and 4 bases respectively, with 16 bases between them. This CDR3 is 15 amino acids long. The CDR3 loop reads CASSLALALYNEQFF. For the CDR3, the DNA is TGTGCCAGCAGTCTAGCACTAGCCCTATACAATGAGCAGTTCTTC.

The chain links TRBV7-9 to TRBJ1-5, with 8 bases fitting TRBD1. The CDR3 runs to 15 residues. With V trimmed by 1 base and J by 7 bases, 6 bases remained unmatched. Germline V gene data show CDR1 as SEHNR and CDR2 as FQNEAQ (reference sequence). Here the CDR3 DNA reads TGTGCCAGCAGCTTAGGGACAGGGATCGCCCAGCCCCAGCATTTT. Its protein is CASSLGTGIAQPQHF.

The chain employs TRBV7-9 and TRBJ2-7, with 14 nucleotides matching TRBD2. The germline gives CDR1 SEHNR, CDR2 FQNEAQ (reference sequence). The CDR3 covers 16 residues. The V and J ends lost 3 bases and 7 bases, in that order; junction bases with no gene match: 8. CDR3 loop: CASSFPRLAGGIEQYF. DNA for the CDR3: TGTGCCAGCAGCTTCCCTAGACTAGCGGGAGGGATTGAGCAGTACTTC.

This clone has only a few counts. The chain combines TRBV14 with TRBJ1-1, with D maybe TRBD1 (6 bases). Germline V CDR1 and CDR2: SGHDN, FVKESK. The CDR3 loop spans 13 amino acids. V gave up 4 bases and J gave up 3 bases, with 9 bases separating them. Here the CDR3 reads CASSLYRDTEAFF. The CDR3 DNA follows: TGTGCCAGCAGCCTCTACAGGGACACTGAAGCTTTCTTT.

The V call is TRBV5-1, the J call TRBJ2-7; D perhaps matches TRBD1 (7 bases). CDR3 length equals 16 residues. Germline CDR1 and CDR2: SGHRS and YFSETQ. V was trimmed by 3 bases and J by 7 bases, leaving 23 bases between them. The CDR3, as DNA: TGCGCCAGCAGCTGGGGGCGGGACAGCTCCTTGGGGGAGCAGTACTTC. As protein: CASSWGRDSSLGEQYF.

V gene TRBV2 combines with J gene TRBJ1-2; D perhaps matches TRBD1 (5 bases). V was cut by 1 base and J by 10 bases, with 13 bases left in between. CDR1 is SNHLY, CDR2 FYNNEI, per germline. This CDR3 spans 13 amino acids. CDR3 sequence (DNA): TGTGCCAGCAGTGAAGGCAGGGAGGGTCCCTACACCTTC. It is translated as CASSEGREGPYTF.

A remark on this clone: An end of the junction differs from the germline gene, which may be a read error. CDR3 bases: TGTGCCAGCGGGCACCGGGACGGACAAAACTTC. Translating it yields CASGHRDGQNF. The gene calls are TRBV6-5 and TRBJ1-2; maybe TRBD1 (5 bases). Germline assignment: CDR1 MNHEY and CDR2 SVGAGI. The CDR3 runs to 11 residues.

The chain recombines TRBV18 with TRBJ1-3; D is possibly TRBD1 (5 bases). The CDR3 extends over 18 amino acids. Between the trimmed V and J ends, which lost 2 bases and 0 bases, there was a span of 17 bases. Germline CDR1 and CDR2: KGHSH and LQKENI. CDR3: CASSPYLGQGDSGNTIYF. CDR3 in DNA: TGTGCCAGCTCACCATACCTAGGTCAGGGAGACTCTGGAAACACCATATATTTT.

This chain uses TRBV19 with TRBJ1-1; a possible D gene is TRBD1 (5 bases). The germline gives CDR1 LNHDA, CDR2 SQIVND (reference sequence). This CDR3 spans 12 amino acids. DNA of the CDR3: TGTGCTATCGGGGGGTCTGGCACTGAAGCTTTCTTT. Amino acids: CAIGGSGTEAFF.

This clone was seen only a few times. V and J are TRBV30 and TRBJ2-2; D call uncertain. This CDR3 is built from 12 residues. Germline V CDR1 and CDR2: GTSNPN, SVGIG (reference sequence). Trimming took off 2 bases at V and 3 bases at J, with 4 bases between the two ends. This CDR3 reads CAWSIYTGELFF. The CDR3 DNA is TGTGCCTGGAGTATCTACACCGGGGAGCTGTTTTTT.

The chain uses TRBV19 and TRBJ1-5, with D perhaps TRBD1 (5 bases). The V and J ends lost 3 bases and 4 bases respectively, with 13 bases between them. The germline V gene has CDR1 LNHDA and CDR2 SQIVND (reference sequence). The CDR3 length is 15 residues. The CDR3 is CASSIRGWGNQPQHF. CDR3 nucleotide sequence: TGTGCCAGTAGTATCCGGGGGTGGGGGAATCAGCCCCAGCATTTT.

V gene TRBV11-2 combines with J gene TRBJ2-1; 9 bases are a match to TRBD2. The CDR3 is made up of 17 amino acids. Germline V gives CDR1 SGHAT, CDR2 FQNNGV. The V and J ends lost 1 base and 0 bases, in that order; junction bases with no gene match: 4. The CDR3 DNA is TGTGCCAGCAGCTTAGGAGGTAGCGGGAGCTCCTACAATGAGCAGTTCTTC. Translating it yields CASSLGGSGSSYNEQFF.

The chain joins TRBV30 to TRBJ2-5, with 7 bases identical to TRBD1. The J call is doubtful: the DNA matches TRBJ2-7 better. The CDR3 is 13 amino acids. Germline loops: CDR1 GTSNPN, CDR2 SVGIG (reference sequence). CDR3 nucleotides: TGTGCCTGGAGTGTCTTAACAGGGGCCGAGCAGTACTTC. Residues: CAWSVLTGAEQYF.

V usage is TRBV5-1 and J usage is TRBJ1-1; D not resolved. This CDR3 region has 14 residues. From germline, CDR1 is SGHRS and CDR2 YFSETQ. Trimming left V 2 bases short and J 1 base short, with 9 bases between. The CDR3 DNA sequence: TGCGCCAGCAGCTTAATGGCGGGGAACACTGAAGCTTTCTTT. This encodes CASSLMAGNTEAFF.

This sequence joins TRBV6-5 and TRBJ1-1; a possible D gene is TRBD1 (5 bases). The CDR3 consists of 15 residues. Trimming left V 7 bases short and J 1 base short, with 16 bases between. Germline V gives CDR1 MNHEY, CDR2 SVGAGI. In DNA, the CDR3 is TGTGCCAGCAAGGCCCGGGGGACGGGGAACACTGAAGCTTTCTTT. Its protein product is CASKARGTGNTEAFF.

V usage is TRBV5-1 and J usage is TRBJ1-3; D gene ambiguous. The germline CDR1 and CDR2 sequences are SGHRS and YFSETQ. CDR3 length: 15 residues. V lost 0 bases, J lost 6 bases, and 13 bases lay in between. This CDR3 reads CASSLERPGQNTIYF. The CDR3, as DNA: TGCGCCAGCAGCTTGGAGCGCCCTGGCCAAAACACCATATATTTT.